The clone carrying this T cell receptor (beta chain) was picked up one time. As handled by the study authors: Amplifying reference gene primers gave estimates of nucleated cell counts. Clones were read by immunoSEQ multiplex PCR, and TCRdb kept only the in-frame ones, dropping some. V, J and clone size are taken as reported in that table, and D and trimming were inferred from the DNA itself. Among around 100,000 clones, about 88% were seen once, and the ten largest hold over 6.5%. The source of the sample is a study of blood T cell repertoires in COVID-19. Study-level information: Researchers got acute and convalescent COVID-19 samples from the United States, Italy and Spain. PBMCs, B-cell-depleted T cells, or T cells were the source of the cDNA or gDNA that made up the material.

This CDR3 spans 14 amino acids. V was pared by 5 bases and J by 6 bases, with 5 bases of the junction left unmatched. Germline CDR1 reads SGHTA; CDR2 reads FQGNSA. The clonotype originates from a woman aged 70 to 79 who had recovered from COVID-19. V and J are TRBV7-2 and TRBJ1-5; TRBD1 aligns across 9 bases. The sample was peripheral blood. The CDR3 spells CASSLHRGLQPQHF. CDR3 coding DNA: TGTGCCAGCAGCCTCCACAGGGGGCTTCAGCCCCAGCATTTT.